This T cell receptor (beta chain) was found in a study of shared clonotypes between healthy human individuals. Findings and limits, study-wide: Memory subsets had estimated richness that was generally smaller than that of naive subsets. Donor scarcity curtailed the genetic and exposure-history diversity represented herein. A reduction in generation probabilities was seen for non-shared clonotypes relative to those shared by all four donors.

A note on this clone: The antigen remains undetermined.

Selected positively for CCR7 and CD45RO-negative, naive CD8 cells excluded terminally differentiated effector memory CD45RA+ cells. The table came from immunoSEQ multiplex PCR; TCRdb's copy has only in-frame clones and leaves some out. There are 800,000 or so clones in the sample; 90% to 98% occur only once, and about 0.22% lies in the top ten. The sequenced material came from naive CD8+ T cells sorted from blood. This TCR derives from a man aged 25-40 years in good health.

CDR3 sequence: CASSFYAGELFF. In nucleotides, the CDR3 is TGTGCCAGCAGCTTTTATGCCGGGGAGCTGTTTTTT. This chain links TRBV11-2 with TRBJ2-2; D is unclear. This CDR3 comprises 12 residues. Germline V gene lookup returns CDR1 SGHAT and CDR2 FQNNGV. The germline V and J ends were trimmed by 3 bases and 6 bases, with 5 bases remaining between them.